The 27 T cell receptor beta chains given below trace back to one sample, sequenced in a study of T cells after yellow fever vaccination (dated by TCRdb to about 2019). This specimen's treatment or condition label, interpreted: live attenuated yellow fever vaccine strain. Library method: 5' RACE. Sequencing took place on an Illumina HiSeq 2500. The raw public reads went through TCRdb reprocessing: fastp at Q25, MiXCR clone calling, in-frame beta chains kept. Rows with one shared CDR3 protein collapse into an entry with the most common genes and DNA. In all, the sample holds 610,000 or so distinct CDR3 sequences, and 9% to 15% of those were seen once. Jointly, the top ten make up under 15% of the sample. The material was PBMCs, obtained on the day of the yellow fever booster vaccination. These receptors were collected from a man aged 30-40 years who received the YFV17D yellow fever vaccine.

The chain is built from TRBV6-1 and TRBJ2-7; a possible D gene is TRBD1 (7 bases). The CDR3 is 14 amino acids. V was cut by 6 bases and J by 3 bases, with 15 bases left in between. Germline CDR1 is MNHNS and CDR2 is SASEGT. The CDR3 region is CASREGTEFYEQYF. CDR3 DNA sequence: TGTGCCAGCAGGGAGGGGACAGAATTCTACGAGCAGTACTTC.

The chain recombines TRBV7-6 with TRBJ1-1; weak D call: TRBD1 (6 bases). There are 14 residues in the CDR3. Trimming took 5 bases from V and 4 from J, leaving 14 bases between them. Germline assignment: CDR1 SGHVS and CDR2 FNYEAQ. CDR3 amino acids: CASSRTGKSTEAFF. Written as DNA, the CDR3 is TGTGCCAGCAGCCGTACAGGGAAGAGCACTGAAGCTTTCTTT.

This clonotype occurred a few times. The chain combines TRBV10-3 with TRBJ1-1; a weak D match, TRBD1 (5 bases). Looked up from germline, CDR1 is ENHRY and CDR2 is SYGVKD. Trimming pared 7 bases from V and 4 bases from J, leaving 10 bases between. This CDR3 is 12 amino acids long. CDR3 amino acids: CAINGGGTEAFF. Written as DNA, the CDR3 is TGTGCCATCAATGGGGGTGGCACTGAAGCTTTCTTT.

The CDR3 region has the DNA TGTGCCAGCAGCTTAGGTGGGGCAACGCGCCGGAGCAATGAGCAGTTCTTC. This gives the protein CASSLGGATRRSNEQFF. The rearrangement joins TRBV7-2 to TRBJ2-1; TRBD1 is a possible D gene (5 bases). The CDR3 is 17 amino acids. V dropped 1 base and J dropped 6 bases, with 19 bases sitting between them. CDR1 and CDR2 (germline): SGHTA, FQGNSA.

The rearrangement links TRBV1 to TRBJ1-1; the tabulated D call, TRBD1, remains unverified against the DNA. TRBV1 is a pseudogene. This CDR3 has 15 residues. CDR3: CTSSERTGGYTEAFF. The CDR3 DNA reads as TGCACCAGCAGCGAAAGGACAGGGGGCTACACTGAAGCTTTCTTT.

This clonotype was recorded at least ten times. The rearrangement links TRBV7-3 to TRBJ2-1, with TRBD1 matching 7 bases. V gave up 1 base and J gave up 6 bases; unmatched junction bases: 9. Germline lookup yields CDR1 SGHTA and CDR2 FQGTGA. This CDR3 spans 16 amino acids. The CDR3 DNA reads TGTGCCAGCAGCTTAAATACCAGGGGGTCTCTCAATGAGCAGTTCTTC. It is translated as CASSLNTRGSLNEQFF.

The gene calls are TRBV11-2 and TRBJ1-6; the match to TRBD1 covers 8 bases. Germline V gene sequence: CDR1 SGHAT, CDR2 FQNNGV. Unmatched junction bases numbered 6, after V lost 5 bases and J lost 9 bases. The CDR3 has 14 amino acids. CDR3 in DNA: TGTGCCAGCAGCATAGGACAGGGCTTTTCACCCCTCCACTTT. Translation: CASSIGQGFSPLHF.

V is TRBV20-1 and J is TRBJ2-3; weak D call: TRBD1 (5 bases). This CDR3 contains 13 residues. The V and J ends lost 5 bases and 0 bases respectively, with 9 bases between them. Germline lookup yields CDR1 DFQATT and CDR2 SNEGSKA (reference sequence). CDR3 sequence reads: CSAGAGSTDTQYF. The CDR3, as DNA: TGCAGTGCTGGGGCTGGGAGCACAGATACGCAGTATTTT.

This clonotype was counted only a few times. The CDR3 DNA sequence: TGTGCCAGCAGTTTAGTAACAGCGAACACCGGGGAGCTGTTTTTT. Translation gives CASSLVTANTGELFF. The chain combines TRBV28 with TRBJ2-2, with D uncertain. CDR1 is MDHEN and CDR2 is SYDVKM in the germline V gene. V shed 2 bases and J shed 0 bases, with 7 bases lying between them. The CDR3 loop spans 15 amino acids. Supplemented by reference TRBV28 and TRBJ2-2, the full variable domain reads DVKVTQSSRYLVKRTGEKVFLECVQDMDHENMFWYRQDPGLGLRLIYFSYDVKMKEKGDIPEGYSVSREKKERFSLILESASTNQTSMYLCASSLVTANTGELFFGEGSRLTVL.

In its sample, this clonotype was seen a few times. This chain's CDR3 is CASGWETQYF. CDR3 DNA sequence: TGTGCCAGCGGGTGGGAGACCCAGTACTTC. The gene calls are TRBV28 and TRBJ2-5, with no clear D. Per germline, CDR1 MDHEN and CDR2 SYDVKM. V shed 8 bases and J shed 5 bases, with 6 bases lying between them. The CDR3 has 10 residues.

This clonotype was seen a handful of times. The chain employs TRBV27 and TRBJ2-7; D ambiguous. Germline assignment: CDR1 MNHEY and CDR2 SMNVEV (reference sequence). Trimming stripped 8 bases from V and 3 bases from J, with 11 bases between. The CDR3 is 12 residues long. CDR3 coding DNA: TGTGCCAGCGGAGCTTCCGTCTACGAGCAGTACTTC. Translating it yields CASGASVYEQYF.

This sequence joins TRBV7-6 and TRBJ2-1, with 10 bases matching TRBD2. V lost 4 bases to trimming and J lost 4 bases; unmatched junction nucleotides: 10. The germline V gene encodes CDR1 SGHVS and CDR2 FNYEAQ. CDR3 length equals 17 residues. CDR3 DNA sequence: TGTGCCAGCAGCTACCCGGCTAGCGGGAGTTCGTACAATGAGCAGTTCTTC. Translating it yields CASSYPASGSSYNEQFF.

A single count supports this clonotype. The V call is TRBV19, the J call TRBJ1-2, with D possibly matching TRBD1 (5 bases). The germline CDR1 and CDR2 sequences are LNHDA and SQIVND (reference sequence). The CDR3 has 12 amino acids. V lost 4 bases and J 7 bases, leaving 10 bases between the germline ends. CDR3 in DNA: TGTGCCAGTAGTAACGCAGGGTTTGGCTACACCTTC. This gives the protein CASSNAGFGYTF.

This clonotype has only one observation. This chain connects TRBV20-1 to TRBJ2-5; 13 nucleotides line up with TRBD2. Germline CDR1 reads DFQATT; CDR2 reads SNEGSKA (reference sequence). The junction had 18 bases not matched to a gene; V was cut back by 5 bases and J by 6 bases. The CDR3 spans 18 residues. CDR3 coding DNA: TGCAGTGCTGATGGACTAGCGGGAGATGGAGGAAGAGGACAGACCCAGTACTTC. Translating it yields CSADGLAGDGGRGQTQYF.

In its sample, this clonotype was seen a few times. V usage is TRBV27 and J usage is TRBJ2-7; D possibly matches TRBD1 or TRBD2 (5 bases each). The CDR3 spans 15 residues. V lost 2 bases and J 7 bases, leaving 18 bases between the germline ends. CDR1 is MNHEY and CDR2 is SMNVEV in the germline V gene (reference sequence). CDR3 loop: CASSLGAGSMREQYF. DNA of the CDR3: TGTGCCAGCAGTTTAGGAGCAGGGAGTATGAGGGAGCAGTACTTC.

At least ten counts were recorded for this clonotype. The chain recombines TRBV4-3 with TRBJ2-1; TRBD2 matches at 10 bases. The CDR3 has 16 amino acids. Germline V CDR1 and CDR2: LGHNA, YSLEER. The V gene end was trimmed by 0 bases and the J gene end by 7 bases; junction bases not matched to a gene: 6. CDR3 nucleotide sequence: TGCGCCAGCAGCCAAGATAGGGTAGCGGGAGGTAATGAGCAGTTCTTC. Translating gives CASSQDRVAGGNEQFF.

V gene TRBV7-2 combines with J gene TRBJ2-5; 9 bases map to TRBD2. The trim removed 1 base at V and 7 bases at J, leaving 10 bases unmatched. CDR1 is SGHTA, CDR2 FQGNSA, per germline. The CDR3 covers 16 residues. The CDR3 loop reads CASSLDVAGGPVTQYF. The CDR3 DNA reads TGTGCCAGCAGCTTAGACGTCGCGGGAGGGCCTGTGACCCAGTACTTC.

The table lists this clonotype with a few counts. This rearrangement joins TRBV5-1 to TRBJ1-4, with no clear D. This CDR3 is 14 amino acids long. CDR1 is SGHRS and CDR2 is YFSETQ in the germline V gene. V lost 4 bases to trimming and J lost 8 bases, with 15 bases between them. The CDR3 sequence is CASSDAVPMEKLFF. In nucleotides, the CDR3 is TGCGCCAGCAGCGATGCGGTGCCAATGGAAAAACTGTTTTTT.

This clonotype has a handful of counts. CDR3 in DNA: TGTGCCAGCAGTAGCACCCCGCCTGCTAGCGGCTACGAGCAGTACTTC. Protein sequence: CASSSTPPASGYEQYF. This chain links TRBV12-3 or TRBV12-4 with TRBJ2-7; 7 positions match TRBD2. This CDR3 spans 16 amino acids. The V gene end was trimmed by 5 bases and the J gene end by 3 bases; junction bases not matched to a gene: 13.

CDR3 amino acids: CSAARRSYEQYF. DNA for the CDR3: TGCAGTGCTGCCCGAAGATCCTACGAGCAGTACTTC. The rearrangement joins TRBV20-1 to TRBJ2-7; D uncertain. The germline gives CDR1 DFQATT, CDR2 SNEGSKA (reference sequence). The length of the CDR3 is 12 residues. Trimming took off 5 bases at V and 1 base at J, with 9 bases between the two ends.

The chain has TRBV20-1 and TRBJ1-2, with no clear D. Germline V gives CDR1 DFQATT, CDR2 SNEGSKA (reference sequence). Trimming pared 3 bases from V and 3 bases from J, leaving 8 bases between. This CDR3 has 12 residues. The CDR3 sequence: CSARLPYYGYTF. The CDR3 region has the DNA TGCAGTGCTAGGTTGCCTTACTATGGCTACACCTTC.

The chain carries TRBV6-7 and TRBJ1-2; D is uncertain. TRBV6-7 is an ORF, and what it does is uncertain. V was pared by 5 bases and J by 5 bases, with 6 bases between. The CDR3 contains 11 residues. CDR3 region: CASSAFYGYTF. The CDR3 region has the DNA TGTGCCAGCAGTGCTTTTTATGGCTACACCTTC.

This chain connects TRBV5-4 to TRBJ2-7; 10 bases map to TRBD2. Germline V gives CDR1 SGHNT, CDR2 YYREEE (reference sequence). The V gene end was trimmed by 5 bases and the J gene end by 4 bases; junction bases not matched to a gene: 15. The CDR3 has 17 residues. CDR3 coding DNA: TGTGCCAGCAGTTCAGGACCTAGCGGGAGTTTGAAGTACGAGCAGTACTTC. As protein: CASSSGPSGSLKYEQYF. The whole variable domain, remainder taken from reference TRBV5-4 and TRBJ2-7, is ETGVTQSPTHLIKTRGQQVTLRCSSQSGHNTVSWYQQALGQGPQFIFQYYREEENGRGNFPPRFSGLQFPNYSSELNVNALELDDSALYLCASSSGPSGSLKYEQYFGPGTRLTVT.

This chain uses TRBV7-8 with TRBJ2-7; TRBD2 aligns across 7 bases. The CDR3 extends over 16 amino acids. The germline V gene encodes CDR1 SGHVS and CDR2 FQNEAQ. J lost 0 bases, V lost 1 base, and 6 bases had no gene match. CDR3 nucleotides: TGTGCCAGCAGCTTAGTAGTTAGCGGGTTCTCCTACGAGCAGTACTTC. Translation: CASSLVVSGFSYEQYF.

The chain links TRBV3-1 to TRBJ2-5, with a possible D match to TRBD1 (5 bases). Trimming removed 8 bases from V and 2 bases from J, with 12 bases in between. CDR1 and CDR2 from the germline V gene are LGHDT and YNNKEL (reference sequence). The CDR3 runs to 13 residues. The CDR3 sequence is CASLQTAQETQYF. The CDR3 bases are TGTGCCAGCCTTCAGACAGCACAAGAGACCCAGTACTTC.

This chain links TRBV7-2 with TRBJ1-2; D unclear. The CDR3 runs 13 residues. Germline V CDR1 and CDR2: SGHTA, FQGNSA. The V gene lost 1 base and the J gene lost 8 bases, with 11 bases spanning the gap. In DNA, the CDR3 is TGTGCCAGCAGCTTAGGCCCGGGTCGGGGCTACACCTTC. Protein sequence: CASSLGPGRGYTF.

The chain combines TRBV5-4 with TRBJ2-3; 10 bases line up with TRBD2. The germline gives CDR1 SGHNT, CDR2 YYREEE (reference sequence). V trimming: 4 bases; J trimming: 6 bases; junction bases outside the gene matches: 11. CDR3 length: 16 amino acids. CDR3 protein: CASSPSQREGEDTQYF. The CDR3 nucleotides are TGTGCCAGCAGCCCCTCCCAGCGGGAGGGGGAGGATACGCAGTATTTT. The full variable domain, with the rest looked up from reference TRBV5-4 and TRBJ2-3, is ETGVTQSPTHLIKTRGQQVTLRCSSQSGHNTVSWYQQALGQGPQFIFQYYREEENGRGNFPPRFSGLQFPNYSSELNVNALELDDSALYLCASSPSQREGEDTQYFGPGTRLTVL.